Presented here are 26 T cell receptor beta chains from one specimen sequenced in a study of siplizumab effects on memory and regulatory T cells. Sequencing used immunoSEQ multiplex PCR; TCRdb keeps in-frame clones, though not all of them. The sample carries 100,000 or so clones, 90% to 95% recorded once. The specimen was Tregs sorted from blood. These receptor sequences come from a human donor in good health.

In this sample, this clone turned up once. The chain has TRBV7-9 and TRBJ1-1; TRBD1 might be the D (6 bases). The CDR3 has 15 amino acids. The germline V gene encodes CDR1 SEHNR and CDR2 FQNEAQ (reference sequence). With 1 base removed from V and 5 bases from J, the gap between germline ends came to 14 bases. CDR3 residues: CASSLERGATTEAFF. CDR3 DNA: TGTGCCAGCAGCTTAGAGCGGGGGGCGACGACTGAAGCTTTCTTT.

This chain links TRBV6-6 with TRBJ2-1, with D perhaps matching TRBD1 or TRBD2 (5 bases each). The CDR3 is 14 amino acids. The V end lost 2 bases, the J end lost 9 bases, and 14 bases lay between the germline ends. Germline CDR1 is MNHNY and CDR2 is SVGAGI (reference sequence). CDR3 DNA: TGTGCCAGCAGTTACGGCGGGCAGGGACGTGAGCAGTTCTTC. Translating it yields CASSYGGQGREQFF.

This clone was observed a single time. This chain joins TRBV19 and TRBJ2-7; 7 nucleotides match TRBD1. The CDR3 has 11 residues. Germline V gene data show CDR1 as LNHDA and CDR2 as SQIVND (reference sequence). The V segment lost 4 bases and the J segment 6 bases; nucleotides outside the gene matches: 0. This CDR3 reads CASSNRGEQYF. The CDR3 coding sequence is TGTGCCAGTAGTAACAGGGGCGAGCAGTACTTC.

J is TRBJ2-3 and V is TRBV15; possibly TRBD2 for D (5 bases). The CDR3 runs to 16 residues. Germline lookup yields CDR1 LNHNV and CDR2 YYDKDF (reference sequence). V was pared by 1 base and J by 5 bases, with 16 bases between. CDR3 protein: CATSRVVPIRGDTQYF. CDR3 DNA: TGTGCCACCAGCAGAGTTGTACCCATACGGGGAGATACGCAGTATTTT.

The chain recombines TRBV10-2 with TRBJ2-2; TRBD2 agrees at 8 bases. Germline V CDR1 and CDR2: WSHSY, SAAADI. This CDR3 has 15 amino acids. J was trimmed by 7 bases and V by 3 bases; bases with no gene match: 7. CDR3 bases: TGCGCCAGCAGTGATACTAGCGGAGCCCACGGGGAGCTGTTTTTT. Translation: CASSDTSGAHGELFF.

The chain links TRBV27 to TRBJ2-1, with TRBD2 identical over 7 bases. The CDR3 length is 17 residues. The germline V gene encodes CDR1 MNHEY and CDR2 SMNVEV (reference sequence). V shed 2 bases, J shed 5 bases, and the junction held 12 bases outside the gene matches. CDR3 amino acids: CASSLGGTRGRDNEQFF. Written as DNA, the CDR3 is TGTGCCAGCAGTTTAGGAGGGACGCGGGGGAGGGACAATGAGCAGTTCTTC.

The genes are TRBV29-1 and TRBJ2-7; no firm D call. Trimming removed 7 bases from V and 4 bases from J, with 11 bases in between. Germline V gene sequence: CDR1 SQVTM, CDR2 ANQGSEA. This CDR3 spans 11 amino acids. The CDR3: CSANTRYEQYF. DNA of the CDR3: TGCAGCGCTAATACTCGTTACGAGCAGTACTTC.

Only one count was recorded for this clone. The CDR3 nucleotides are TGTGCCAGCACCGGGGGCTTTGCAACTAATGAAAAACTGTTTTTT. Protein sequence: CASTGGFATNEKLFF. V and J are TRBV19 and TRBJ1-4; a weak D match, TRBD1 (6 bases). Trimming removed 9 bases from V and 0 bases from J, with 14 bases in between. The germline gives CDR1 LNHDA, CDR2 SQIVND (reference sequence). This CDR3 spans 15 amino acids.

CDR3 in DNA: TGTGCCTGGAGTGTAAAGAGTAGAGCCTACGAGCAGTACTTC. Its protein is CAWSVKSRAYEQYF. The chain has TRBV30 and TRBJ2-7, with D unresolved. Germline V gene data show CDR1 as GTSNPN and CDR2 as SVGIG (reference sequence). The CDR3 extends over 14 amino acids. Trimming took 0 bases from V and 2 from J, leaving 11 bases between them.

The rearrangement joins TRBV6-5 to TRBJ1-1; D is unclear. The CDR3 is made up of 13 amino acids. The V and J ends lost 6 bases and 0 bases respectively, with 8 bases between them. Germline V gene lookup returns CDR1 MNHEY and CDR2 SVGAGI. The CDR3 region has the DNA TGTGCCAGCAGAGAGCCTATGAACACTGAAGCTTTCTTT. It specifies CASREPMNTEAFF.

This sequence joins TRBV5-1 and TRBJ1-5; 9 positions match TRBD1. The V gene end was trimmed by 4 bases and the J gene end by 7 bases; junction bases not matched to a gene: 6. The CDR3 spans 14 residues. CDR1 is SGHRS and CDR2 is YFSETQ in the germline V gene. The CDR3, as DNA: TGCGCCAGCAGCGTGGGACAGGGAGAACAGCCCCAGCATTTT. This encodes CASSVGQGEQPQHF.

The chain uses TRBV5-1 and TRBJ1-1; TRBD1 agrees at 7 bases. The CDR3 is 16 residues long. Germline trimming cut 4 bases from V and 0 bases from J; bases unmatched to any gene: 9. Germline CDR1 SGHRS, CDR2 YFSETQ. The CDR3 bases are TGCGCCAGCAGCAAGGGACAGCCCTCGATGAACACTGAAGCTTTCTTT. Residues: CASSKGQPSMNTEAFF. Full variable domain (rest looked up from reference TRBV5-1 and TRBJ1-1): KAGVTQTPRYLIKTRGQQVTLSCSPISGHRSVSWYQQTPGQGLQFLFEYFSETQRNKGNFPGRFSGRQFSNSRSEMNVSTLELGDSALYLCASSKGQPSMNTEAFFGQGTRLTVV.

The rearrangement joins TRBV13 to TRBJ1-1, with D maybe TRBD1 (6 bases). The germline CDR1 and CDR2 sequences are PRHDT and FYEKMQ (reference sequence). This CDR3 contains 15 residues. Deletions cut 5 bases from V and 1 base from J, with 14 bases between. For the CDR3, the DNA is TGTGCCAGCAGCCCCAGAGGGGGGCGGAACACTGAAGCTTTCTTT. Translating it yields CASSPRGGRNTEAFF.

V gene TRBV6-4 combines with J gene TRBJ2-1; 8 nucleotides agree with TRBD1. The CDR3 runs to 15 residues. With 5 bases clipped from V and 2 bases from J, the junction kept 5 bases outside the gene matches. Germline V gene lookup returns CDR1 MRHNA and CDR2 SNTAGT. CDR3 protein: CASSRQGAAYNEQFF. The CDR3 coding sequence is TGTGCCAGCAGTAGGCAGGGGGCGGCCTACAATGAGCAGTTCTTC.

This chain links TRBV28 with TRBJ2-4, with D hard to call. V was cut by 7 bases and J by 7 bases, with 14 bases left in between. CDR3 length equals 13 residues. CDR1 and CDR2 (germline): MDHEN, SYDVKM. CDR3 in amino acids: CASMKSVGNIQYF. DNA of the CDR3: TGTGCCAGCATGAAATCCGTGGGGAACATTCAGTACTTC.

The genes are TRBV11-2 and TRBJ2-1, with D unresolved. The germline V gene encodes CDR1 SGHAT and CDR2 FQNNGV. Trimming left V 2 bases short and J 8 bases short, with 10 bases between. The CDR3 totals 13 residues. The chain's CDR3 is CASSLYFRHEQFF. The CDR3 bases are TGTGCCAGCAGCTTATATTTCCGCCATGAGCAGTTCTTC.

The V and J genes are TRBV7-9 and TRBJ2-1; D may be TRBD2 (6 bases). V was clipped by 5 bases and J by 4 bases, with 21 bases between them. The CDR3 loop spans 17 amino acids. CDR1 and CDR2 from the germline V gene are SEHNR and FQNEAQ (reference sequence). CDR3 in amino acids: CASSRYLAPGDYNEQFF. CDR3 DNA sequence: TGTGCCAGCAGCCGATATTTAGCCCCGGGAGATTACAATGAGCAGTTCTTC.

J is TRBJ2-1 and V is TRBV6-1, with 7 bases identical to TRBD2. The CDR3 totals 12 residues. CDR1 and CDR2 (germline): MNHNS, SASEGT. V shed 6 bases, J shed 6 bases, and the junction held 2 bases outside the gene matches. The CDR3 protein is CASRTSLNEQFF. CDR3 sequence (DNA): TGTGCCAGCAGGACTAGCCTCAATGAGCAGTTCTTC.

The chain has TRBV7-8 and TRBJ2-3; either TRBD1 or TRBD2 may fit D (5 bases each). CDR1 and CDR2 (germline): SGHVS, FQNEAQ. The CDR3 sequence is 13 residues long. The V gene lost 5 bases and the J gene lost 10 bases, with 16 bases spanning the gap. The CDR3 DNA reads TGTGCCAGCAGCCCCCGGGACCCTAAGGCGCAGTATTTT. Its translation: CASSPRDPKAQYF. The full variable domain, its missing parts supplied by reference TRBV7-8 and TRBJ2-3, is GAGVSQSPRYKVAKRGQDVALRCDPISGHVSLFWYQQALGQGPEFLTYFQNEAQLDKSGLPSDRFFAERPEGSVSTLKIQRTQQEDSAVYLCASSPRDPKAQYFGPGTRLTVL.

In DNA, the CDR3 is TGTGCCAGCAGCCGGCAGACCTTACCGGGACTAGCGGGAGAGTTCTTC. This encodes CASSRQTLPGLAGEFF. The V gene is TRBV5-5, the J gene TRBJ2-1, with 14 nucleotides matching TRBD2. The trim removed 4 bases at V and 14 bases at J, leaving 14 bases unmatched. Germline V gene sequence: CDR1 SGHKS, CDR2 YYEKEE (reference sequence). CDR3 length: 16 residues.

The chain joins TRBV2 to TRBJ1-1; D is undetermined. Germline loops: CDR1 SNHLY, CDR2 FYNNEI. There are 13 residues in the CDR3. V was shortened by 4 bases and J by 1 base, with 7 bases between the two germline ends. The CDR3 spells CASSAGRNTEAFF. The CDR3, as DNA: TGTGCCAGCAGTGCAGGAAGGAACACTGAAGCTTTCTTT.

The chain links TRBV28 to TRBJ1-5, with D perhaps matching TRBD1 (6 bases). Trimming shortened V by 5 bases and J by 3 bases, and 14 bases separated the two germline ends. Germline V gene sequence: CDR1 MDHEN, CDR2 SYDVKM. This CDR3 is 15 amino acids long. In nucleotides, the CDR3 is TGTGCCAGCAGTCCATCGAGGACAGACAATCAGCCCCAGCATTTT. This gives the protein CASSPSRTDNQPQHF.

The rearrangement links TRBV6-1 to TRBJ2-7; D unclear. The CDR3 extends over 13 amino acids. Trimming stripped 3 bases from V and 2 bases from J, with 8 bases between. CDR1 MNHNS and CDR2 SASEGT come from the germline V gene. CDR3 nucleotides: TGTGCCAGCAGTGACAGGACGGCCTACGAGCAGTACTTC. This encodes CASSDRTAYEQYF.

In its sample, this clone was seen a few times. The chain joins TRBV9 to TRBJ2-2; 8 bases line up with TRBD1. Per germline, CDR1 SGDLS and CDR2 YYNGEE. J gave up 5 bases and V 3 bases, and 9 bases lay outside the gene matches. The length of the CDR3 is 16 residues. The CDR3 is CASSEPTGGGTGELFF. For the CDR3, the DNA is TGTGCCAGCAGCGAACCTACAGGGGGAGGAACCGGGGAGCTGTTTTTT.

The chain uses TRBV10-2 and TRBJ2-3, with 9 nucleotides matching TRBD2. The CDR3 runs 14 residues. Germline loops: CDR1 WSHSY, CDR2 SAAADI. The V gene end was trimmed by 8 bases and the J gene end by 3 bases; junction bases not matched to a gene: 6. This CDR3 is CASAGTSWTDTQYF. The DNA of the CDR3 is TGCGCCAGCGCCGGGACTAGCTGGACAGATACGCAGTATTTT.

CDR3 nucleotide sequence: TGTGCCATCAGTAAAGCCGGGACAGGGCTTTCTCAAACTTCACCCCTCCACTTT. This sequence encodes CAISKAGTGLSQTSPLHF. The chain combines TRBV10-3 with TRBJ1-6; 9 bases match TRBD1. Germline V lookup: CDR1 ENHRY, CDR2 SYGVKD. The junction had 17 bases not matched to a gene; V was cut back by 5 bases and J by 9 bases. There are 18 residues in the CDR3.